This T cell receptor (beta chain) was sequenced during a study of T-cell reconstitution after alpha-beta-depleted transplantation in children. CDR1 and CDR2 (germline): MNHEY, SVGAGI. The CDR3 is 17 amino acids. Trimming removed 4 bases from V and 4 bases from J, with 20 bases in between. It was with unique molecular identifiers that the TCRbeta library was prepared. TCRdb re-called the PCR reads through MiXCR, storing one row per CDR3 protein. The sample shows about 610,000 distinct CDR3 sequences, approximately 10% of them seen only once. This clonotype was seen at least ten times. The TCR sequence derives from a human donor who donated a stem cell graft to a child with acute myeloid leukemia. The sample consisted of PBMCs from the stem cell graft donor, taken from the stem cell graft. This rearrangement joins TRBV6-5 to TRBJ1-3; D uncertain. CDR3 loop: CASSLPDGVVAGNTIYF. The DNA of the CDR3 is TGTGCCAGCAGTTTACCGGATGGTGTTGTAGCAGGAAACACCATATATTTT.